The present T cell receptor beta chain was sequenced within a study of T cells in Graves' hyperthyroidism and ophthalmopathy. Study-level background: It was at initial diagnosis, before any treatment, that peripheral blood was collected. Study-level findings and limits: Appearing also in blood were most of the thyroid clonotypes expanded above 0.001.

This CDR3 has 15 residues. With 5 bases clipped from V and 4 bases from J, the junction kept 8 bases outside the gene matches. The germline V gene encodes CDR1 SGHTA and CDR2 FQGNSA. The investigators amplified TCR beta CDR3 regions from RNA transcripts. TCR CDR3 regions were first amplified by RT-PCR with HTBI primers. In TCRdb, the multiplex PCR reads were re-called with MiXCR into one record per CDR3 protein. The data show 650,000 to 700,000 distinct CDR3 sequences, with around a sixth seen just once and 15% to 18% held by the top ten. Comments on this clonotype: Its antigen is not known. One base away lies a much larger clone, so this may be a sequencing read error.

Those with hyperthyroidism were 18 to 65 years old, newly diagnosed, and ill for under 2 months. Used for diagnoses were clinical symptoms, serum thyroxine and TRAb, thyroid ultrasound and orbital computed tomography. The clonotype originates from a man between 45 and 60 years old with Graves' hyperthyroidism. The sequenced sample consisted of blood. This chain links TRBV7-2 with TRBJ2-7, with 10 positions matching TRBD1. The CDR3 DNA reads as TGTGCCAGCAGCCCGTATGGACAGGGGGTTTACGAGCAGTACTTC. The encoded protein is CASSPYGQGVYEQYF.